This T cell receptor beta chain was recovered during a study of T cells after yellow fever vaccination (dated by TCRdb to between 2017 and 2020). For the study in its entirety: Libraries from fractions with low cell numbers were prepared with the SMART-Seq v4 Ultra Low Input RNA kit. To track T-cell clones before and after primary and booster YFV17D yellow fever vaccination, bulk TCR alpha and beta repertoires were sequenced longitudinally. The cohort comprised two healthy male donors, one aged 18 to 29 and one aged 30 to 40 years. Bulk PBMC replicates and cell subsets were isolated from blood drawn at multiple timepoints before and after both primary and secondary immunization. Study-level results and caveats: Most clones expanded after primary vaccination were re-detected after the booster (96% of CD4 and 80% to 90% of CD8), suggesting broad memory maintenance. The secondary T-cell response was found to be weaker but faster than the primary response, with a peak reached on day 5 rather than on day 15. Only two donors were included in the study, so the extent to which the findings can be generalized is limited. Computational filtering was needed because FACS-sorted repertoires could contain abundant contaminating clonotypes from the bulk population. A small fraction of clonotypes appeared in both the CD4 and CD8 compartments, likely as a result of convergent recombination.

This clonotype was observed a few times. The antigen it binds to is not known. Nothing much larger sits one base from this clone, and base qualities are not available. TCR cDNA was synthesized by 5'RACE template switching, which introduced a universal primer site and unique molecular identifiers. cDNA synthesis was primed from both the TCR alpha and TCR beta constant segments. Library amplification involved two PCR steps, and the second step added sample barcodes and sequencing adapters. Sequencing of libraries was done on Illumina HiSeq 2500 (2x100 bp) or NovaSeq (2x150 bp). The study's own analysis went as follows. Demultiplexing of reads and collapsing into UMI consensus sequences were performed with MIGEC, and V(D)J alignment was carried out with MiXCR. Using edgeR on replicate PBMC samples, clonotypes were called vaccine-responding if FDR was below 0.01 and the log2 fold change was above 5 up to day 15. Bulk clonotypes were assigned CD4 or CD8 identity according to which sequenced CD4 or CD8 repertoire held them at higher abundance. TCRdb trimmed public reads at Q25 via fastp, called clones via MiXCR and kept in-frame beta chains. Records with the same CDR3 protein are collapsed into one entry carrying the most frequent genes and DNA. None of the V and J calls come from the authors' own analysis; TCRdb made them. Recorded for this sample are around 250,000 distinct CDR3 sequences; less than 9% of them occurred a single time. Jointly, the top ten make up 0.85% of the sample.

Taken with the paper, the label for treatment or condition translates to: live attenuated yellow fever vaccine strain. PBMCs were isolated from peripheral blood using a standard Ficoll-Paque protocol. CD4 and CD8 T-cell fractions were isolated with Dynabeads CD4 and CD8 positive selection kits. RNA was extracted with TriZol from bulk PBMCs, CD4 and CD8 fractions, and dextramer-positive and dextramer-negative fractions. V is trimmed back by 6 bases and J by 4 bases, and the junction contains 8 bases that no gene match accounts for. Spanning cysteine to phenylalanine, the CDR3 consists of 16 amino acids. The only DNA kept is the CDR3, 48 bases in frame from the first base. From the germline V gene, CDR1 is MDHEN and CDR2 is SYDVKM.

Sample: CD4+ T cells sorted from PBMCs, taken 15 days after the yellow fever booster vaccination. The rearranged segments are TRBV28 and TRBJ1-5, and TRBD1 aligns with 11 junction nucleotides. This TCR was recovered from a man aged 30 to 39 who received the YFV17D yellow fever vaccine. The nucleotide sequence reads TGTGCCAGCAGACGGGACAGGGGGTATGGGAATCAGCCCCAGCATTTT. Translated, this gives CASRRDRGYGNQPQHF.